The subject of this entry is one T cell receptor beta chain. The sample holds other DNA sequences that translate to the same CDR3. CDR1 MNHNS and CDR2 SASEGT come from the germline V gene. The CDR3 sequence is 13 residues long. J was trimmed by 4 bases and V by 0 bases; bases with no gene match: 0. Measured with immunoSEQ multiplex PCR; TCRdb has only the in-frame clones, and not every one. This sample has some 340,000 clones, with roughly nine tenths found just once. This record comes from a study of blood T cell repertoires in COVID-19. The chain couples TRBV6-1 to TRBJ2-7; TRBD2 matches 7 bases. This sequence was found in a woman aged 25 to 39 who had been exposed to COVID-19. The sequenced sample was PBMCs or T cells enriched from blood (not recorded which). In nucleotides, the CDR3 is TGTGCCAGCAGTGAAGCGCGGGGGTACGAGCAGTACTTC. This encodes CASSEARGYEQYF.